The sequence of this T cell receptor beta chain was determined in a study of long-term antiretroviral therapy in people with HIV (dated by TCRdb to 2021 to 2024). For context, the study as a whole: Collection of the earliest samples took place about a decade ahead of the 2015 WHO recommendation for immediate ART, at a time when ART was typically delayed until CD4 counts fell. No cross-contamination during QIAcube processing turned up in test extractions that ran a monoclonal T-cell line alongside some 34 polyclonal samples. This retrospective serial study examined whether starting ART and sustained HIV suppression were associated with changes in the composition and diversity of the TRB repertoire in peripheral blood. A total of some 210 cryopreserved PBMC samples were contributed to the cohort by 30 adults with confirmed HIV infection, with samples collected serially over a mean of approximately 6 years (range 1-12). Among the 30 or so participants with HIV, eleven to twelve were female. Results the study describes overall, beyond this receptor: The samples span the years 2004 to 2017, and the ART regimens used may be less effective than current regimens. Because pre-ART samples had limited cell numbers, unsorted PBMC were profiled rather than sorted CD4+ and CD8+ T cells. Inferences about post-ART repertoire changes were limited because no data were available on ART adherence, viral resistance or therapy changes. Compared with controls, HIV repertoires had narrower CDR3 length ranges, and the network structure pointed to an antigen-experienced repertoire that shifted only slightly toward naive after ART. Owing to limited PBMC availability, only the TCR beta chain was sequenced, without alpha chain pairing. The repertoire was dominated across all time points by expanded TRB clones identified before ART initiation, although this dominance was seen to fluctuate and to decrease in many PLHIV after ART. Starting ART was linked to a significant rise in TRB diversity, yet even with long-term ART the diversity remained significantly lower than in transplant donor controls.

Participants were included only if at least one PBMC sample before ART initiation and at least two post-ART samples were available. Every participant with HIV received treatment in the United States of America. Before DNA extraction, cryopreserved samples of about 1-10 million PBMC were thawed and washed. At the time of the earliest PBMC sample for each participant with HIV, ages ranged from roughly 20 to 60 years. PBMC samples from each participant spanned 1-4 timepoints before ART initiation and 2-8 timepoints after ART initiation, with a median of 7 samples. Serial HIV viral load, CD4+ T-cell count, ART history and demographic data were obtained for every participant. A Qiagen kit on a QIAcube was used to extract genomic DNA from unsorted PBMC, with samples processed in batches of 12. The CDR3, from cysteine to phenylalanine, totals 12 residues. Kept here is only the CDR3 DNA, which spans 36 bases and is read in frame from base 1. From the germline V gene (reference sequence), CDR1 is SEHNR and CDR2 is FQNEAQ. Trimming costs V 0 bases and J 7 bases, and their ends lie 6 bases apart.

Sequencing of the TRB variable region was done with the immunoSEQ hsTCRB v3.0 assay at survey level resolution. TRB sequencing targeted a depth of about 35,000-55,000 T-cell genomes per sample. Pooled TRB libraries were sequenced on an Illumina MiSeq with a v3 150-cycle kit. Per the original workflow: Analysis of repertoires was carried out in R inside a reproducible Nextflow workflow spanning QC, data transformation and analysis. LymphoSeq2, an R package for exploring AIRR-Seq data, was used to implement custom analyses. Several samples that yielded fewer than 5000 total TRB sequences were excluded, so that around 190 HIV repertoires were analyzed. Among the approximately 180 HIV repertoires that were kept, around 59 were collected before ART initiation and under 150 were collected after ART initiation. Repertoires were downsampled to 5000 TRB nucleotide sequences, and summary statistics were averaged over 100 downsampling iterations. Only TRB sequences with CDR3 regions of at least seven amino acids were retained for analysis. Two measures captured diversity: a Shannon entropy-derived clonality score and the Gini coefficient. In the repertoire networks, any two of the top 5000 CDR3 amino acid sequences were connected whenever the two sequences differed by an edit distance of one. For TRB CDR3 amino acid sequences, GLIPH2 was used to predict antigen specificity groups and MHC restriction. To flag known CMV, EBV, HIV or tissue antigen associations, CDR3 amino acid sequences were matched against VDJdb and McPAS-TCR. Pre-ART, post-ART and control groups were compared with Wilcoxon signed-rank tests and Holm-Bonferroni correction. Drawn from immuneACCESS, this table holds only the in-frame rearrangements with V and J called that TCRdb kept. Clones are partly lost; checked studies trace under half to an unresolved V gene and leave the rest unexplained. That table supplies the V and J calls and clone size; D and trimming were determined from the DNA. In this sample the table shows 20,000 or so clones, 81% of which occur a single time. The ten largest clones add up to about 5.6% of the sample.

Worth noting for this clone: The antigen it binds to is not known. No base quality values were provided; no much bigger clone lies one nucleotide off.

The sequence came from a man aged 30 to 39 with HIV. The chain is assembled from TRBV7-9 and TRBJ1-1, with the identity of the D gene unclear. Sequencing was performed on unsorted PBMCs, taken 4.4 years after starting antiretroviral therapy. The CDR3 corresponds to CASSLAEGEAFF. Here is the DNA: TGTGCCAGCAGCTTAGCGGAAGGTGAAGCTTTCTTT.